This TCR beta chain was sequenced for a study of blood T cell repertoires in COVID-19. The overall study: Donors in the United States, Italy and Spain gave samples during acute or convalescent COVID-19. PBMCs, B-cell-depleted T cells, or T cells provided the cDNA or gDNA that made up the material.

In its sample, this clone was seen once. This CDR3 has 15 amino acids. After removal of 4 bases from V and 5 bases from J, the junction contained 5 bases not matched to a gene. Germline CDR1 reads SGHNT; CDR2 reads YYREEE (reference sequence). Authors' processing steps: Using reference gene primer amplification, nucleated cell counts were estimated. Using immunoSEQ multiplex PCR, the repertoire was profiled, and TCRdb retains in-frame clones only, with some absent. V, J and clone size are taken as reported in that table, and D and trimming were inferred from the DNA itself. The sample includes about 190,000 clones, around 89% of them seen just once.

The genes are TRBV5-4 and TRBJ2-4; 11 bases match TRBD1. Sequencing was done on a sample of peripheral blood. The sequence came from a man aged 50 or older with acute or convalescent COVID-19. CDR3 DNA: TGTGCCAGCAGCCCGGGGGGACAGGGGGAAAACATTCAGTACTTC. Translating it yields CASSPGGQGENIQYF. The full variable domain, its missing parts supplied by reference TRBV5-4 and TRBJ2-4, is ETGVTQSPTHLIKTRGQQVTLRCSSQSGHNTVSWYQQALGQGPQFIFQYYREEENGRGNFPPRFSGLQFPNYSSELNVNALELDDSALYLCASSPGGQGENIQYFGAGTRLSVL.